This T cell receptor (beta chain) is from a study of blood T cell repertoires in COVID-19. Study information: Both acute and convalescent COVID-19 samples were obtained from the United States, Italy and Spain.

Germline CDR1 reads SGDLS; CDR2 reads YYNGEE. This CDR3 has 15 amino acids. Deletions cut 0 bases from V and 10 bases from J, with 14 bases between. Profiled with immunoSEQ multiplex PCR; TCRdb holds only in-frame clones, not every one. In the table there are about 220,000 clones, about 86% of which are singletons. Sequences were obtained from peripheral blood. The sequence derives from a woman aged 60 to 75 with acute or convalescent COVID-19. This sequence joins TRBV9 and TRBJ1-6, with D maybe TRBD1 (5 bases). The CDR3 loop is CASSVGQPGVSPLHF. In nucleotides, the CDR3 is TGTGCCAGCAGCGTAGGGCAGCCGGGGGTCTCACCCCTCCACTTT.